This is a list of T cell receptor beta chains from one sample in a study of cytomegalovirus exposure and HLA in healthy donors. Sequencing used immunoSEQ multiplex PCR; TCRdb keeps in-frame clones, though not all of them. The data contain about 130,000 clones, roughly 75% of them singletons. Sequenced sample: PBMCs. These receptor sequences come from a man aged 30-40 years in good health and CMV-seronegative. The CDR3 runs from the conserved cysteine through the conserved F or W. Fields, in order: D gene, J gene, clone size, V gene, CDR3 DNA, CDR3 protein. D genes are given only for firm matches. Some rows mark clone size as missing; the rest say once, few, many or name a class of expanded clone.

D gene: .
J gene: TRBJ1-2
clone size: .
V gene: TRBV6-5
CDR3 DNA: TGTGCCAGCAGTTCCGCCCCGACAGTAGGTGGCTACACCTTC
CDR3 protein: CASSSAPTVGGYTF

D gene: TRBD1
J gene: TRBJ2-5
clone size: .
V gene: TRBV28
CDR3 DNA: TGTGCCAGCAGTCTTAGTTCCGGGACAGGGGAAGAGACCCAGTACTTC
CDR3 protein: CASSLSSGTGEETQYF

D gene: .
J gene: TRBJ2-7
clone size: .
V gene: TRBV29-1
CDR3 DNA: TGCAGCGTTGCGATGATCACAGCTGGGGAGCAGTACTTC
CDR3 protein: CSVAMITAGEQYF

D gene: .
J gene: TRBJ1-1
clone size: .
V gene: TRBV4-3
CDR3 DNA: TGCGCCAGCAGCCAAGATGCAGGGGTAACTGAAGCTTTCTTT
CDR3 protein: CASSQDAGVTEAFF

D gene: .
J gene: TRBJ2-3
clone size: .
V gene: TRBV7-9
CDR3 DNA: TGTGCCAGCAGCGCGCCCACGCAGGCGAGAGATACGCAGTATTTT
CDR3 protein: CASSAPTQARDTQYF

D gene: .
J gene: TRBJ1-1
clone size: .
V gene: TRBV15
CDR3 DNA: TGTGCCACCAGCAGAGAAAGGACTAACACTGAAGCTTTCTTT
CDR3 protein: CATSRERTNTEAFF

D gene: TRBD1
J gene: TRBJ2-7
clone size: .
V gene: TRBV29-1
CDR3 DNA: TGCAGCGTTGAATCAGGGGGTCTCTACGAGCAGTACTTC
CDR3 protein: CSVESGGLYEQYF

D gene: TRBD1
J gene: TRBJ1-4
clone size: .
V gene: TRBV11-2
CDR3 DNA: TGTGCCAGCAGCTTAGAGACAGGGGGTTGGCGGAATGGGAAACTGTTTTTT
CDR3 protein: CASSLETGGWRNGKLFF

D gene: TRBD1
J gene: TRBJ1-1
clone size: .
V gene: TRBV5-6
CDR3 DNA: TGTGCCAGCAGCTTGAAGGGGGCGCGTAACACTGAAGCTTTCTTT
CDR3 protein: CASSLKGARNTEAFF

D gene: .
J gene: TRBJ1-4
clone size: .
V gene: TRBV6-6
CDR3 DNA: TGTGCCAGCAGTTCCCACAGGGTCGATTTAGAAAAACTGTTTTTT
CDR3 protein: CASSSHRVDLEKLFF

D gene: .
J gene: TRBJ2-3
clone size: once
V gene: TRBV4-1
CDR3 DNA: TGCGCCAGCAGCCAAGATTCGGTACTGCAGTATTTT
CDR3 protein: CASSQDSVLQYF

D gene: .
J gene: TRBJ2-3
clone size: .
V gene: TRBV9
CDR3 DNA: TGTGCCAGCAGCTTTTTGAGCGGGAGCACAGATACGCAGTATTTT
CDR3 protein: CASSFLSGSTDTQYF

D gene: .
J gene: TRBJ1-4
clone size: .
V gene: TRBV30
CDR3 DNA: TGTGCCTGGAGCACGGGAACTAATGAAAAACTGTTTTTT
CDR3 protein: CAWSTGTNEKLFF

D gene: TRBD1
J gene: TRBJ1-2
clone size: .
V gene: TRBV5-4
CDR3 DNA: TGTGCCAGCAGCCCAAGACAGGGGACCTATGGCTACACCTTC
CDR3 protein: CASSPRQGTYGYTF

D gene: TRBD2
J gene: TRBJ2-1
clone size: few
V gene: TRBV7-8
CDR3 DNA: TGTGCCAGCAGCTTAGGATCTAGCGGGGGGAGAGAGCAGTTCTTC
CDR3 protein: CASSLGSSGGREQFF

D gene: .
J gene: TRBJ2-7
clone size: .
V gene: TRBV28
CDR3 DNA: TGTGCCAGCAGTTCGTCCGACGAGCAGTACTTC
CDR3 protein: CASSSSDEQYF

D gene: .
J gene: TRBJ1-1
clone size: .
V gene: TRBV5-6
CDR3 DNA: TGTGCCAGCAGCTTCCGGGAGGGTTACACTGAAGCTTTCTTT
CDR3 protein: CASSFREGYTEAFF

D gene: TRBD1
J gene: TRBJ2-5
clone size: .
V gene: TRBV5-1
CDR3 DNA: TGCGCCAGCAGTCGGGACAGCCAAGAGACCCAGTACTTC
CDR3 protein: CASSRDSQETQYF

D gene: TRBD1
J gene: TRBJ2-7
clone size: .
V gene: TRBV28
CDR3 DNA: TGTGCCAGCAGTTTCCGGGACAGGTTTTACGAGCAGTACTTC
CDR3 protein: CASSFRDRFYEQYF

D gene: TRBD1
J gene: TRBJ2-7
clone size: .
V gene: TRBV6-5
CDR3 DNA: TGTGCCAGCAGTCGAAGCCCGGGACAGGAGTACGAGCAGTACTTC
CDR3 protein: CASSRSPGQEYEQYF

D gene: TRBD1
J gene: TRBJ1-1
clone size: .
V gene: TRBV5-6
CDR3 DNA: TGTGCCAGCAGCCCAACCGGGACAGGGGGCCTAGACACTGAAGCTTTCTTT
CDR3 protein: CASSPTGTGGLDTEAFF

D gene: .
J gene: TRBJ2-1
clone size: .
V gene: TRBV19
CDR3 DNA: TGTGCCAGTAGTATTGTAGGGAGGAAGAACAATGAGCAGTTCTTC
CDR3 protein: CASSIVGRKNNEQFF

D gene: TRBD1
J gene: TRBJ2-7
clone size: .
V gene: TRBV27
CDR3 DNA: TGTGCCAGCAGTCCTACCCCGAATCGCCGACAGGGGGTCGAGCAGTACTTC
CDR3 protein: CASSPTPNRRQGVEQYF

D gene: TRBD1
J gene: TRBJ1-4
clone size: .
V gene: TRBV4-2
CDR3 DNA: TGTGCCAGCAGCCAAGGGAAAGGGGGCTCGGCTAATGAAAAACTGTTTTTT
CDR3 protein: CASSQGKGGSANEKLFF

D gene: .
J gene: TRBJ2-3
clone size: .
V gene: TRBV6-5
CDR3 DNA: TGTGCCAGCGTTGGACTTAACACAGATACGCAGTATTTT
CDR3 protein: CASVGLNTDTQYF

D gene: .
J gene: TRBJ1-5
clone size: .
V gene: TRBV29-1
CDR3 DNA: TGCAGCGTTGAAGCAGGGGCTGATCAGCCCCAGCATTTT
CDR3 protein: CSVEAGADQPQHF

D gene: .
J gene: TRBJ1-1
clone size: .
V gene: TRBV4-3
CDR3 DNA: TGCGCCAGCAGCCAAGTAGCGGCCCTGAACACTGAAGCTTTCTTT
CDR3 protein: CASSQVAALNTEAFF

D gene: TRBD2
J gene: TRBJ2-1
clone size: .
V gene: TRBV6-1
CDR3 DNA: TGTGCCAGCAGTGAGGCGGCGGGGGGGATGAATGAGCAGTTCTTC
CDR3 protein: CASSEAAGGMNEQFF

D gene: .
J gene: TRBJ2-3
clone size: .
V gene: TRBV10-3
CDR3 DNA: TGTGCCATCAGTGAGGACAGACAGATCACAGATACGCAGTATTTT
CDR3 protein: CAISEDRQITDTQYF

D gene: .
J gene: TRBJ1-4
clone size: .
V gene: TRBV19
CDR3 DNA: TGTGCCAGTACTAGGGGCCGGTTGAAACTGTTTTTT
CDR3 protein: CASTRGRLKLFF

D gene: .
J gene: TRBJ1-6
clone size: .
V gene: TRBV6-5
CDR3 DNA: TGTGCCAGCAGTTACTCTCTGAGCTCCTATAATTCACCCCTCCACTTT
CDR3 protein: CASSYSLSSYNSPLHF

D gene: .
J gene: TRBJ2-3
clone size: .
V gene: TRBV6-4
CDR3 DNA: TGTGCCAGCAGTGACCCCGGCAGAGGGGATACGCAGTATTTT
CDR3 protein: CASSDPGRGDTQYF

D gene: .
J gene: TRBJ2-1
clone size: .
V gene: TRBV4-3
CDR3 DNA: TGCGCCAGCAGCCAAGACAGTAACTCCTACAATGAGCAGTTCTTC
CDR3 protein: CASSQDSNSYNEQFF

D gene: .
J gene: TRBJ1-2
clone size: .
V gene: TRBV28
CDR3 DNA: TGTGCCAGCAGTTTAAAGCAGGGTAGCGGCTACACCTTC
CDR3 protein: CASSLKQGSGYTF

D gene: TRBD1
J gene: TRBJ1-2
clone size: medium-sized
V gene: TRBV6-1
CDR3 DNA: TGTGCCAGCAGTCCAGGGACAGCCCCCTATGGCTACACCTTC
CDR3 protein: CASSPGTAPYGYTF

D gene: TRBD1
J gene: TRBJ1-2
clone size: .
V gene: TRBV10-3
CDR3 DNA: TGTGCCATCAGTGAGGAGGACAGGGGAAACTATGGCTACACCTTC
CDR3 protein: CAISEEDRGNYGYTF

D gene: TRBD1
J gene: TRBJ2-4
clone size: .
V gene: TRBV5-1
CDR3 DNA: TGCGCCAGCAGCCCTACAGGGGGCCGGGAAAACATTCAGTACTTC
CDR3 protein: CASSPTGGRENIQYF

D gene: .
J gene: TRBJ2-3
clone size: few
V gene: TRBV5-1
CDR3 DNA: TGCGCCAGCAGCTCGCACTCAACTAGCACAGATACGCAGTATTTT
CDR3 protein: CASSSHSTSTDTQYF

D gene: TRBD1
J gene: TRBJ2-7
clone size: once
V gene: TRBV5-5
CDR3 DNA: TGTGCCAGCAGCCCCCACGGCCTGACAGGGGAGCACGAGCAGTACTTC
CDR3 protein: CASSPHGLTGEHEQYF

D gene: TRBD2
J gene: TRBJ2-7
clone size: .
V gene: TRBV5-1
CDR3 DNA: TGCGCCAGCAGCTTGGGCGGGAGGGCCTCCTACGAGCAGTACTTC
CDR3 protein: CASSLGGRASYEQYF

D gene: TRBD2
J gene: TRBJ2-7
clone size: once
V gene: TRBV9
CDR3 DNA: TGTGCCAGCAGCGTAGGGCTAGCGGCCACCTACGAGCAGTACTTC
CDR3 protein: CASSVGLAATYEQYF

D gene: .
J gene: TRBJ1-1
clone size: .
V gene: TRBV7-9
CDR3 DNA: TGTGCCAGCAGCTTAGCGACCGGACAGAACACTGAAGCTTTCTTT
CDR3 protein: CASSLATGQNTEAFF

D gene: .
J gene: TRBJ1-3
clone size: .
V gene: TRBV18
CDR3 DNA: TGTGCCAGCTCCCATGACAGGGGAAACACCATATATTTT
CDR3 protein: CASSHDRGNTIYF

D gene: TRBD1
J gene: TRBJ2-1
clone size: once
V gene: TRBV2
CDR3 DNA: TGTGCCAGCAGTGAGTTTCAGGGGGCCTACAATGAGCAGTTCTTC
CDR3 protein: CASSEFQGAYNEQFF

D gene: .
J gene: TRBJ2-7
clone size: .
V gene: TRBV28
CDR3 DNA: TGTGCCAGCAGTCCCCACAAGGGGTCCTACGAGCAGTACTTC
CDR3 protein: CASSPHKGSYEQYF

D gene: .
J gene: TRBJ1-5
clone size: .
V gene: TRBV28
CDR3 DNA: TGTGCCAGCAGTACAATGAACCAGCCCCAGCATTTT
CDR3 protein: CASSTMNQPQHF

D gene: .
J gene: TRBJ2-3
clone size: few
V gene: TRBV7-2
CDR3 DNA: TGTGCCAGCAGCTTAAGAGCGGCCACCTATACGCAGTATTTT
CDR3 protein: CASSLRAATYTQYF

D gene: TRBD1
J gene: TRBJ1-1
clone size: .
V gene: TRBV6-1
CDR3 DNA: TGTGCCAGCAGAAAGACAGGGGGCACTGAAGCTTTCTTT
CDR3 protein: CASRKTGGTEAFF

D gene: .
J gene: TRBJ2-7
clone size: .
V gene: TRBV7-9
CDR3 DNA: TGTGCCAGCGCGGATAGCTCCTACGAGCAGTACTTC
CDR3 protein: CASADSSYEQYF

D gene: .
J gene: TRBJ1-2
clone size: .
V gene: TRBV29-1
CDR3 DNA: TGCAGCGTTGGAAGAAGAGGGGGTCAGGGAAACTTCTATGGCTACACCTTC
CDR3 protein: CSVGRRGGQGNFYGYTF

D gene: TRBD1
J gene: TRBJ2-7
clone size: .
V gene: TRBV7-8
CDR3 DNA: TGTGCCAGCAGCCGAGGGACAGACCACTCCTACGAGCAGTACTTC
CDR3 protein: CASSRGTDHSYEQYF

D gene: .
J gene: TRBJ1-2
clone size: .
V gene: TRBV6-6
CDR3 DNA: TGTGCCAGCAGCCCAGGGTACTATGGCTACACCTTC
CDR3 protein: CASSPGYYGYTF

D gene: TRBD2
J gene: TRBJ2-1
clone size: .
V gene: TRBV5-1
CDR3 DNA: TGCGCCAGCAGCCCCGGGACTAGCGAGGTGGATGAGCAGTTCTTC
CDR3 protein: CASSPGTSEVDEQFF

D gene: .
J gene: TRBJ2-6
clone size: .
V gene: TRBV30
CDR3 DNA: TGTGCCTGGACCGAAGGGGGTTCTGGGGCCAACGTCCTGACTTTC
CDR3 protein: CAWTEGGSGANVLTF

D gene: .
J gene: TRBJ1-1
clone size: .
V gene: TRBV10-1
CDR3 DNA: TGCGCCAGCAGTGAGTCGACAGAAACCATGAACACTGAAGCTTTCTTT
CDR3 protein: CASSESTETMNTEAFF